This T cell receptor beta chain emerged from a study of T cell changes during pregnancy in multiple sclerosis. This clone was detected only once. Some clones are missing from TCRdb's copy, which holds only in-frame ones; the method was immunoSEQ multiplex PCR. The sample holds 65,000 to 90,000 clones; 85% to 95% are singletons and the top ten take under 0.3%. This TCR was recovered from a female donor with multiple sclerosis, enrolled in a pregnancy study. Sequenced material: CD4+ T cells from peripheral blood mononuclear cells, taken after pregnancy.

CDR3 sequence (DNA): TGTGCCAGTAGTCCGGACAGGGGCGAGTATGGCTACACCTTC. Encoded protein: CASSPDRGEYGYTF. The V and J genes are TRBV19 and TRBJ1-2; 9 nucleotides match TRBD1. Germline V CDR1 and CDR2: LNHDA, SQIVND (reference sequence). After removal of 5 bases from V and 5 bases from J, the junction contained 6 bases not matched to a gene. The CDR3 runs to 14 residues.